The 15 T cell receptor beta chains below were found in one sample sequenced in a study of shared clonotypes between healthy human individuals. Using immunoSEQ multiplex PCR, the repertoire was profiled, and TCRdb retains in-frame clones only, with some absent. The table lists some 1,100,000 clones, 75% to 85% of them singletons, with about 0.52% in the top ten. The sample comprised memory CD4+ T cells from PBMCs. Subset described: CD45RA-negative fraction. Receptor source: a young man in good health. Some clones in this sample may be carry-over from other donors' samples.

V usage is TRBV5-1 and J usage is TRBJ2-5; D perhaps matches TRBD1 (5 bases). The CDR3 runs 14 residues. Germline assignment: CDR1 SGHRS and CDR2 YFSETQ. Between the trimmed V and J ends, which lost 0 bases and 5 bases, there was a span of 11 bases. The CDR3 is CASSLAGPTETQYF. CDR3 coding DNA: TGCGCCAGCAGCTTGGCAGGGCCGACGGAGACCCAGTACTTC.

This clone was picked up many times. The chain has TRBV11-3 and TRBJ2-2; perhaps TRBD1 as D (6 bases). The CDR3 spans 15 residues. Germline CDR1 is SGHNT and CDR2 is YENEEA. The ends were cut back, 5 bases at V and 6 bases at J, with 16 bases in the middle. The CDR3 coding sequence is TGTGCCAGCAGCCCCGGGACACCCCAACCCGGGGAGCTGTTTTTT. Residues: CASSPGTPQPGELFF.

V usage is TRBV9 and J usage is TRBJ1-1; 11 bases fit TRBD1. CDR3 length: 13 residues. V was clipped by 3 bases and J by 11 bases; unmatched bases: 6. CDR1 and CDR2 (germline): SGDLS, YYNGEE. The CDR3 reads CASSAWDRGWAFF. In DNA form, the CDR3 reads TGTGCCAGCAGCGCTTGGGACAGGGGGTGGGCTTTCTTT.

This clone was recorded a few times. The rearrangement links TRBV4-2 to TRBJ1-2; maybe TRBD1 (5 bases). Between the trimmed V and J ends, which lost 5 bases and 2 bases, there was a span of 9 bases. The CDR3 length is 13 residues. Germline CDR1 and CDR2: LGHNA and YNFKEQ. This CDR3 reads CASSAGPNYGYTF. The CDR3 DNA is TGTGCCAGCAGCGCAGGGCCCAACTATGGCTACACCTTC.

The chain links TRBV30 to TRBJ1-2, with 10 positions matching TRBD1. V was pared by 4 bases and J by 6 bases, with 8 bases of the junction left unmatched. This CDR3 is built from 14 residues. CDR1 and CDR2 from the germline V gene are GTSNPN and SVGIG (reference sequence). CDR3 protein: CAWTPGQGRNGYTF. DNA for the CDR3: TGTGCCTGGACTCCGGGACAGGGGAGGAATGGCTACACCTTC.

This clone was recorded a few times. This chain connects TRBV18 to TRBJ1-1; D unresolved. Germline V gene lookup returns CDR1 KGHSH and CDR2 LQKENI. V was pared by 6 bases and J by 1 base, with 12 bases between. The CDR3 has 14 residues. CDR3 DNA: TGTGCCAGCTCCCTGCGAGAGGAGAACACTGAAGCTTTCTTT. This codes for CASSLREENTEAFF.

V usage is TRBV7-6 and J usage is TRBJ2-1, with a tentative D call TRBD1 (6 bases). CDR1 is SGHVS and CDR2 is FNYEAQ in the germline V gene. The V end lost 2 bases, the J end lost 0 bases, and 17 bases lay between the germline ends. The CDR3 runs to 18 residues. The CDR3 nucleotides read TGTGCCAGCAGCTTAACCCCCCCGACAGGAGTCTCCTACAATGAGCAGTTCTTC. This encodes CASSLTPPTGVSYNEQFF.

This clone has a single count. The rearrangement uses TRBV11-2 and TRBJ2-7; D gene ambiguous. Germline CDR1 is SGHAT and CDR2 is FQNNGV. The V end lost 5 bases, the J end lost 7 bases, and 15 bases lay between the germline ends. This CDR3 spans 13 amino acids. As DNA, the CDR3 is TGTGCCAGCAGCCCTAGGACGGTGTTGGAGCAGTACTTC. It yields the protein CASSPRTVLEQYF.

CDR3: CASSSSWTGVSTEAFF. The CDR3, as DNA: TGTGCCAGCAGCTCCTCCTGGACAGGGGTCTCCACTGAAGCTTTCTTT. The chain has TRBV5-4 and TRBJ1-1; 9 nucleotides align to TRBD1. The germline gives CDR1 SGHNT, CDR2 YYREEE (reference sequence). The V gene end was trimmed by 3 bases and the J gene end by 4 bases; junction bases not matched to a gene: 10. CDR3 length: 16 residues.

This clone was recorded only once. The chain has TRBV6-1 and TRBJ2-3; 9 bases are shared with TRBD1. The junction had 8 bases not matched to a gene; V was cut back by 0 bases and J by 4 bases. The CDR3 has 17 residues. From germline, CDR1 is MNHNS and CDR2 SASEGT. The CDR3 sequence: CASSEAGTGWFPDTQYF. The CDR3 nucleotides read TGTGCCAGCAGTGAAGCGGGGACAGGGTGGTTCCCAGATACGCAGTATTTT.

The chain is built from TRBV7-3 and TRBJ1-1; unclear D gene. Germline values: CDR1 SGHTA, CDR2 FQGTGA. The CDR3 totals 13 residues. V was clipped by 3 bases and J by 0 bases, with 5 bases between them. CDR3 nucleotides: TGTGCCAGCAGCTTGATGATGAACACTGAAGCTTTCTTT. This sequence encodes CASSLMMNTEAFF.

This clone occurred once. This chain connects TRBV5-4 to TRBJ1-2, with TRBD1 matching over 7 bases. Per germline, CDR1 SGHNT and CDR2 YYREEE (reference sequence). This CDR3 has 14 residues. J gave up 4 bases and V 4 bases, and 7 bases lay outside the gene matches. The CDR3 reads CASSPAGDSYGYTF. The DNA of the CDR3 is TGTGCCAGCAGCCCAGCCGGGGACAGCTATGGCTACACCTTC.

The chain recombines TRBV5-1 with TRBJ1-1; TRBD1 matches 9 bases. This CDR3 region has 16 residues. Trimming cost V 5 bases and J 4 bases; bases outside gene matches: 12. The germline gives CDR1 SGHRS, CDR2 YFSETQ. CDR3 bases: TGCGCCAGCAGTAGTCTGGACAGGGGCCGGGGCACTGAAGCTTTCTTT. Translation gives CASSSLDRGRGTEAFF.

J is TRBJ2-7 and V is TRBV11-2; 8 bases line up with TRBD2. Per the germline V gene, CDR1 is SGHAT and CDR2 is FQNNGV. This CDR3 spans 15 amino acids. V shed 6 bases, J shed 6 bases, and the junction held 13 bases outside the gene matches. Here the CDR3 reads CASSHPTAGDLEQYF. In DNA, the CDR3 is TGTGCCAGCAGTCATCCCACAGCGGGAGACCTCGAGCAGTACTTC.

The chain employs TRBV11-2 and TRBJ2-7, with D uncertain. This CDR3 region has 15 residues. Between the trimmed V and J ends, which lost 0 bases and 3 bases, there was a span of 12 bases. The germline CDR1 and CDR2 sequences are SGHAT and FQNNGV. For the CDR3, the DNA is TGTGCCAGCAGCTTAGAATGGGGTCGGAGCTACGAGCAGTACTTC. It yields the protein CASSLEWGRSYEQYF.